This TCR beta chain is drawn from a study of blood T cell repertoires in COVID-19. For the study at large: Some COVID-19 samples were acute and others convalescent; all came from the United States, Italy and Spain.

V shed 4 bases and J 6 bases; nucleotides not matched to a gene: 11. Germline V lookup: CDR1 SGHRS, CDR2 YFSETQ. This CDR3 is 16 amino acids long. Self-reported history from a screening survey and questionnaire set each donor's cohort. Recovered Cohort 3 donors showed two negative PCRs, clearance, or symptom resolution. TCRdb keeps only in-frame clones here, not all; method: immunoSEQ multiplex PCR. Of a few hundred thousand clones in the sample, approximately 83% were seen once. This clonotype originated in a woman aged 55-75 years who had recovered from COVID-19. Sequenced input: PBMCs or T cells enriched from blood (not recorded which). The rearrangement links TRBV5-1 to TRBJ2-1, with TRBD2 matching over 9 bases. The CDR3 reads CASSLSLAGGSNEQFF. As DNA, the CDR3 is TGCGCCAGCAGCCTGTCCCTTGCGGGGGGGAGCAATGAGCAGTTCTTC.